This T cell receptor beta chain was captured by sequencing in a study of glioma-infiltrating T cells (dated by TCRdb to 2016 to 2017). General notes on the study: Glioma tissue, non-neoplastic brain tissue and matched peripheral blood mononuclear cells were used as sources from which TCR alpha- and beta-chain repertoires were sequenced. To measure how far tissue and blood T-cell populations diverged, each tissue-infiltrating repertoire was compared against the peripheral blood repertoire of the same patient. The paired cohort comprised three low-grade glioma patients, 8 or 9 primary glioblastoma patients and three non-glioma patients contributing non-neoplastic brain tissue. Study-wide conclusions, independent of this receptor: VJ-independent divergence between tissue and blood was below expectation in non-neoplastic patients but above expectation in all gliomas, especially low-grade gliomas. Tissue and blood shared very few CDR3 sequences, a result attributed to high CDR3 diversity and limited sampling. Small numbers underpinned the group comparisons: eight or nine glioblastoma patients, three low-grade glioma patients and three non-neoplastic patients.

TCR alpha and beta CDR3 regions were amplified with the iRepertoire nested amplicon-rescue multiplex PCR (arm-PCR) platform from RNA. One-step reverse transcription and amplification used about 90-450 ng of tissue mRNA or PBMC total RNA as input. After bead purification, a secondary multiplex PCR added Illumina adapters, and libraries were gel-purified between 200 and 400 bp. The libraries contained internal 6-nucleotide barcodes that were used for demultiplexing. Sequencing of libraries was performed on an Illumina MiSeq with 2x220 or 2x250 nucleotide paired-end reads. For the original study's pipeline: Paired reads were merged with FLASH 1.2.11 and aligned to the GRCh37 human genome with BWA-MEM before extracting TRA and TRB reads. An IMGT-derived reference of cassette sequences and CDR3 motifs, with pseudogenes included, was used for V and J assignment. Reads were translated in three frames, and productive CDR3s were defined by a C…FGXG motif without stop codons. Unique combinations of V-J cassette pair and CDR3 amino acid sequence were defined as clonotypes. Filtering of reads was based on Hamming distance, with the threshold set by the sequence error rate of each sample in mapped regions. TCRdb reran the public reads through fastp at Q25 and MiXCR, keeping productive beta chains. Each record represents a unique CDR3 protein, reported with the most common genes and DNA among its rows. V and J calls and clone size were set by TCRdb, not the authors. In this sample the table shows tens of thousands of distinct CDR3 sequences, 35% to 50% of which occur a single time. The ten largest make up roughly two fifths of the sample.

Reading from cysteine to phenylalanine, the CDR3 counts 14 amino acids. Solely the CDR3 DNA is kept, with 42 bases framed from the first base. From the germline V gene, CDR1 is MGHRA and CDR2 is YSYEKL. V sheds 3 bases and J sheds 5 bases, leaving 11 bases between their ends. Ten or more counts support this clonotype. What this receptor recognizes is not known. One base away there is no much larger clone; base qualities are not given. This TCR derives from a human donor with low-grade glioma or glioblastoma, undergoing nonglioma brain surgery, or in good health (not recorded which). Sequencing was done on a sample of glioma tissue, nonneoplastic brain tissue, or PBMCs (not recorded which). The chain is assembled from TRBV4-1 and TRBJ1-5; a weak D assignment points to TRBD1 (5 bases agree). The DNA is TGCGCCAGCAGCCACCAGGGTACCCATCAGCCCCAGCATTTT. This gives the protein CASSHQGTHQPQHF.